The rows below give T cell receptor beta chains drawn from one sample of a study of molecular identifiers for immune sequencing clone quantification. TCRdb re-called the PCR reads with MiXCR, one entry per CDR3 protein. The profile shows about 68,000 distinct CDR3 sequences, around 18% of them singletons. The sequencing sample was made of naive CD8+ T cells from blood, with Jurkat cell RNA spiked in. All receptors derive from a human donor in good health. Some libraries in this study had Jurkat cell RNA spiked in. CDR3s include the opening cysteine and the closing phenylalanine or tryptophan. The D gene is left open where the match is weak. Not every row has a clone size; where given, it reads once, few, many or a size class.

>NA|many|TRBV3-1|TRBJ2-3
CASSQELGKKDTQYF
TGTGCCAGCAGCCAAGAACTAGGGAAGAAGGATACGCAGTATTTT
>NA|few|TRBV5-6|TRBJ1-6
CASSTTAEYNSPLHF
TGTGCCAGCAGCACGACAGCTGAGTATAATTCACCCCTCCACTTT
>NA|many|TRBV9|TRBJ1-5
CASSVSDSNQPQHF
TGTGCCAGCAGCGTTTCTGATAGCAATCAGCCCCAGCATTTT
>NA|many|TRBV3-1|TRBJ1-1
CASSPEQWPPNTEAFF
TGTGCCAGCAGCCCAGAACAGTGGCCTCCGAACACTGAAGCTTTCTTT
>NA|many|TRBV29-1|TRBJ1-2
CSVEDQGNERSYGYTF
TGCAGCGTTGAAGATCAGGGGAATGAGAGGAGCTATGGCTACACCTTC
>NA|many|TRBV3-1|TRBJ2-1
CASSLRHGEQFF
TGTGCCAGCAGCCTACGACACGGTGAGCAGTTCTTC
>NA|many|TRBV3-1|TRBJ2-7
CASSQAGATYEQYF
TGTGCCAGCAGCCAAGCGGGGGCCACCTACGAGCAGTACTTC
>NA|many|TRBV27|TRBJ1-3
CASSEGLLPGNTIYF
TGTGCCAGCAGTGAGGGACTCCTACCTGGAAACACCATATATTTT
>TRBD2|NA|TRBV11-1|TRBJ2-5
CASSPRLAVQETQYF
TGTGCCAGCAGCCCAAGACTAGCGGTCCAAGAGACCCAGTACTTC
>TRBD2|many|TRBV2|TRBJ2-1
CASSEGAGVSSYNEQFF
TGTGCCAGCAGTGAAGGAGCGGGGGTAAGCTCCTACAATGAGCAGTTCTTC
>NA|many|TRBV28|TRBJ2-7
CASSFGDTGSYEQYF
TGTGCCAGCAGTTTCGGGGACACAGGCTCCTACGAGCAGTACTTC
>NA|many|TRBV29-1|TRBJ2-3
CSVEVSGVEDTQYF
TGCAGCGTTGAAGTCTCGGGAGTAGAGGATACGCAGTATTTT
>NA|many|TRBV4-1|TRBJ1-5
CASSGPTTGPFQPQHF
TGCGCCAGCAGCGGACCAACGACAGGCCCTTTCCAGCCCCAGCATTTT